A single sample gave rise to the 21 T cell receptor beta chains below, sequenced in a study of shared T cell receptors in the human thymus. The data were produced by immunoSEQ multiplex PCR, yet TCRdb's version contains in-frame clones alone and is incomplete. The data hold some 760,000 clones, with approximately 85% observed a single time. This same sample was also taken into another study, of human thymus T cells.

The specimen was thymocytes. Every receptor here comes from a girl under two years old with a congenital heart defect.

CDR3: CASSLKWLPGGWTDTQYF. CDR3 bases: TGTGCCAGCAGCTTGAAGTGGCTTCCGGGGGGTTGGACAGATACGCAGTATTTT. The chain links TRBV7-2 to TRBJ2-3; 7 bases are shared with TRBD2. V lost 3 bases, J lost 3 bases, and 15 bases stayed unmatched. Germline loops: CDR1 SGHTA, CDR2 FQGNSA. The CDR3 consists of 18 residues.

This clone has only one observation. The V call is TRBV7-2, the J call TRBJ1-2; the D is unclear. Germline lookup yields CDR1 SGHTA and CDR2 FQGNSA. This CDR3 comprises 12 residues. V shed 5 bases and J shed 6 bases, with 10 bases lying between them. DNA of the CDR3: TGTGCCAGCAGCCCCCCAGCGGATGGCTACACCTTC. This codes for CASSPPADGYTF.

The V gene is TRBV10-1, the J gene TRBJ2-5; D is possibly TRBD1 (6 bases). The CDR3 is 14 amino acids. Germline-derived CDR1 and CDR2 are WNHNN and SYGVQD (reference sequence). V was cut by 3 bases and J by 3 bases, with 11 bases left in between. The chain's CDR3 is CASSESRTEETQYF. The CDR3 DNA reads as TGCGCCAGCAGTGAAAGTAGGACAGAAGAGACCCAGTACTTC.

This sequence joins TRBV4-2 and TRBJ2-3; 7 nucleotides match TRBD2. The junction had 15 bases not matched to a gene; V was cut back by 2 bases and J by 4 bases. The CDR3 covers 18 residues. CDR1 and CDR2 (germline): LGHNA, YNFKEQ. CDR3 in DNA: TGTGCCAGCAGCCAATGGGGGGGAGGAGCGGGGAGGTCAGATACGCAGTATTTT. Its translation: CASSQWGGGAGRSDTQYF.

The chain carries TRBV7-9 and TRBJ2-1, with TRBD2 as a possible D gene (7 bases). V lost 1 base to trimming and J lost 8 bases, with 21 bases between them. This CDR3 has 17 residues. Germline CDR1 is SEHNR and CDR2 is FQNEAQ (reference sequence). The CDR3 here is CASSLGGGLQGLYEQFF. CDR3 nucleotides: TGTGCCAGCAGCTTAGGGGGGGGGCTGCAGGGATTGTATGAGCAGTTCTTC.

About this clone itself: The same CDR3 can be traced to other DNA sequences in this sample. The CDR3 coding sequence is TGTGCCAGCGGCAGGGGGGTTTACGAGCAGTACTTC. Its protein product is CASGRGVYEQYF. The chain joins TRBV6-5 to TRBJ2-7, with D tentatively TRBD1 (7 bases). V lost 8 bases and J lost 4, with 12 bases in between. Germline V lookup: CDR1 MNHEY, CDR2 SVGAGI. This CDR3 contains 12 residues.

The V and J genes are TRBV6-1 and TRBJ1-1; the match to TRBD1 covers 7 bases. The V and J ends lost 1 base and 4 bases, in that order; junction bases with no gene match: 9. The CDR3 loop spans 16 amino acids. Germline CDR1 and CDR2: MNHNS and SASEGT. The CDR3 here is CASSEEPRGTCTEAFF. The CDR3 DNA reads as TGTGCCAGCAGTGAAGAGCCCAGGGGGACATGCACTGAAGCTTTCTTT.

V usage is TRBV2 and J usage is TRBJ1-1; 8 positions agree with TRBD1. CDR1 SNHLY and CDR2 FYNNEI come from the germline V gene. V shed 8 bases and J 3 bases; nucleotides not matched to a gene: 5. The CDR3 is 13 amino acids. CDR3 nucleotides: TGTGCCAGCGGCGGACAGGGTGACACTGAAGCTTTCTTT. Its translation is CASGGQGDTEAFF.

The rearrangement joins TRBV4-2 to TRBJ2-3; 8 nucleotides align to TRBD1. The CDR3 is 17 residues long. V dropped 1 base and J dropped 3; count of bases not matched to a gene: 9. The germline V gene encodes CDR1 LGHNA and CDR2 YNFKEQ. The CDR3 DNA sequence: TGTGCCAGCAGCCAAGTTGAGGACAGGGCTTGGACAGATACGCAGTATTTT. It codes for CASSQVEDRAWTDTQYF.

The chain is built from TRBV7-2 and TRBJ2-3; weak D call: TRBD2 (5 bases). With 2 bases removed from V and 0 bases from J, the gap between germline ends came to 18 bases. Germline CDR1 SGHTA, CDR2 FQGNSA. The CDR3 totals 18 residues. The CDR3 sequence is CASSLSTSGQKSTDTQYF. The CDR3 region has the DNA TGTGCCAGCAGCTTATCTACCAGCGGTCAAAAAAGCACAGATACGCAGTATTTT.

The gene calls are TRBV5-1 and TRBJ1-1; the match to TRBD1 covers 8 bases. In germline, CDR1 is SGHRS, CDR2 YFSETQ. Trimming removed 5 bases from V and 6 bases from J; junction bases left unmatched: 12. The CDR3 covers 15 residues. The CDR3 sequence: CASRRRQGKGAEAFF. As DNA, the CDR3 is TGCGCCAGCAGACGCCGACAGGGGAAGGGGGCTGAAGCTTTCTTT. Combining the CDR3 with reference TRBV5-1 and TRBJ1-1 gives the whole variable domain KAGVTQTPRYLIKTRGQQVTLSCSPISGHRSVSWYQQTPGQGLQFLFEYFSETQRNKGNFPGRFSGRQFSNSRSEMNVSTLELGDSALYLCASRRRQGKGAEAFFGQGTRLTVV.

This chain connects TRBV10-1 to TRBJ2-5; 7 positions match TRBD1. The CDR3 spans 14 residues. With V trimmed by 5 bases and J by 5 bases, 8 bases remained unmatched. Germline V gene sequence: CDR1 WNHNN, CDR2 SYGVQD (reference sequence). The DNA for the CDR3 is TGCGCCAGCAGTTCAGGACAGGTCGGCGAGACCCAGTACTTC. This encodes CASSSGQVGETQYF.

J is TRBJ2-3 and V is TRBV5-1; TRBD2 aligns across 13 bases. The germline CDR1 and CDR2 sequences are SGHRS and YFSETQ. The CDR3 spans 17 residues. Trimming took 4 bases from V and 2 from J; bases not matched to a gene: 7. CDR3 residues: CASSPLAGGPNTDTQYF. CDR3 sequence (DNA): TGCGCCAGCAGCCCACTAGCGGGGGGGCCGAACACAGATACGCAGTATTTT.

This clone has only one observation. The rearrangement joins TRBV4-3 to TRBJ2-2, with TRBD2 as a possible D gene (5 bases). The CDR3 is 16 residues long. The germline V and J ends were trimmed by 1 base and 3 bases, with 12 bases remaining between them. The germline V gene encodes CDR1 LGHNA and CDR2 YSLEER. CDR3 sequence: CASSQGTFPHTGELFF. The DNA for the CDR3 is TGCGCCAGCAGCCAAGGGACTTTCCCCCACACCGGGGAGCTGTTTTTT.

The V and J genes are TRBV28 and TRBJ1-2; maybe TRBD1 (6 bases). The CDR3 spans 19 residues. Trimming shortened V by 4 bases and J by 7 bases, and 31 bases separated the two germline ends. The germline CDR1 and CDR2 sequences are MDHEN and SYDVKM. The CDR3 DNA reads TGTGCCAGCAGTTCGCCCCCGGTTCCCGGGACACCCGGCGTAGGTGGCTACACCTTC. This encodes CASSSPPVPGTPGVGGYTF.

This clone has just a few counts. The V and J genes are TRBV29-1 and TRBJ2-3; possibly TRBD2 for D (7 bases). V was trimmed by 6 bases and J by 4 bases, leaving 23 bases between them. The CDR3 is 16 residues long. From germline, CDR1 is SQVTM and CDR2 ANQGSEA. In DNA form, the CDR3 reads TGCAGCGTGACCGATCTAGGGGGGGGCCCATCAGATACGCAGTATTTT. Residues: CSVTDLGGGPSDTQYF.

V gene TRBV10-3 combines with J gene TRBJ1-1, with 10 positions matching TRBD1. Germline CDR1 is ENHRY and CDR2 is SYGVKD. The CDR3 is 14 amino acids. Trimming took 5 bases from V and 4 from J; bases not matched to a gene: 4. CDR3 nucleotide sequence: TGTGCCATCAGTACCGGGACAGGGGCCACTGAAGCTTTCTTT. Translating it yields CAISTGTGATEAFF.

The V gene is TRBV7-2, the J gene TRBJ1-2; the match to TRBD1 covers 7 bases. The CDR3 totals 19 residues. The ends lost 5 bases at V and 8 bases at J; junction bases unmatched: 26. Per the germline V gene, CDR1 is SGHTA and CDR2 is FQGNSA. Here the CDR3 reads CASSPKRLGLNNRGRGYTF. CDR3 bases: TGTGCCAGCAGCCCGAAAAGGTTAGGTCTAAACAACAGGGGAAGGGGCTACACCTTC.

The chain couples TRBV6-6 to TRBJ2-1; the D is unclear. The CDR3 is 14 residues long. Germline V gene data show CDR1 as MNHNY and CDR2 as SVGAGI (reference sequence). Deletions cut 4 bases from V and 6 bases from J, with 13 bases between. The CDR3: CASSLQVRSNEQFF. DNA of the CDR3: TGTGCCAGCAGTTTGCAGGTACGATCCAATGAGCAGTTCTTC.

This clone was seen a handful of times. The chain has TRBV4-3 and TRBJ2-7; TRBD2 might be the D (6 bases). V gave up 0 bases and J gave up 1 base, with 13 bases separating them. The germline gives CDR1 LGHNA, CDR2 YSLEER. This CDR3 region has 16 residues. The CDR3 DNA reads as TGCGCCAGCAGCCAAGAACCTAGCGCCATTTCCTACGAGCAGTACTTC. It encodes CASSQEPSAISYEQYF.

The chain carries TRBV7-2 and TRBJ1-1; 7 bases align to TRBD1. V was clipped by 0 bases and J by 0 bases; unmatched bases: 7. Germline CDR1 SGHTA, CDR2 FQGNSA. The CDR3 is made up of 17 amino acids. The CDR3, as DNA: TGTGCCAGCAGCTTAGCGTCAGGGGGGAGCATGAACACTGAAGCTTTCTTT. The encoded protein is CASSLASGGSMNTEAFF.